A single sample is the source of the 32 T cell receptor beta chains below, sequenced in a study of CXCR3-negative and CXCR3-positive naive CD8 T cells. The libraries of TRB cDNA were prepared using 5' RACE with UMI labels. Using the 5' RACE reads, TCRdb records one entry per CDR3 protein without DNA. The record lists about 98,000 distinct CDR3 sequences, of which the ten most abundant hold roughly 1.1%. For these TCRs, the target antigens are not known. Points from the study as a whole: TRB CDR3s of CXCR3-positive naive cells were more hydrophobic than those of CXCR3-negative naive cells.

Sequencing input: naive CXCR3+ CD8+ T cells from blood. Subset denoted: CD45RO-CCR7+CD27+CD95- naive CD8+ T cells expressing CXCR3 (TNR3+). These receptor sequences come from a human donor in good health. Some clones in this sample may be carry-over from other donors' samples.

V and J are TRBV29-1 and TRBJ1-2; lacking DNA, the TRBD1 call made by TCRdb goes unchecked. This CDR3 has 15 amino acids. Germline CDR1 is SQVTM and CDR2 is ANQGSEA. The CDR3 reads CSVEDPPPGNYGYTF. Supplemented by reference TRBV29-1 and TRBJ1-2, the full variable domain reads SAVISQKPSRDICQRGTSLTIQCQVDSQVTMMFWYRQQPGQSLTLIATANQGSEATYESGFVIDKFPISRPNLTFSTLTVSNMSPEDSSIYLCSVEDPPPGNYGYTFGSGTRLTVV.

The V and J genes are TRBV18 and TRBJ2-1. The CDR3 has 15 amino acids. Germline V gene sequence: CDR1 KGHSH, CDR2 LQKENI. This chain's CDR3 is CASSPPGWGSNEQFF.

The gene calls are TRBV6-4 and TRBJ2-3; the TRBD1 assignment by TCRdb is unverifiable without DNA. Germline V lookup: CDR1 MRHNA, CDR2 SNTAGT. This CDR3 has 16 amino acids. CDR3 sequence: CASSDSGGGGTDTQYF.

This chain joins TRBV12-3 or TRBV12-4 and TRBJ1-1. This CDR3 contains 14 residues. The CDR3 here is CASSFALWNTEAFF.

The gene calls are TRBV21-1 and TRBJ1-2; TCRdb picks TRBD1, but there is no DNA to check that call. TRBV21-1 is a pseudogene. CDR3 length: 16 amino acids. CDR3 region: CASSKEYTGANYGYTF.

The chain carries TRBV4-1 and TRBJ2-1; TCRdb returns TRBD2, unconfirmable since there is no DNA. This CDR3 contains 16 residues. Germline loops: CDR1 MGHRA, CDR2 YSYEKL. CDR3 in amino acids: CASSTRSGDPYNEQFF.

The chain uses TRBV6-6 and TRBJ2-7. The germline V gene encodes CDR1 MNHNY and CDR2 SVGAGI (reference sequence). This CDR3 region has 13 residues. Here the CDR3 reads CASSSDDINEQYF.

V usage is TRBV19 and J usage is TRBJ2-1; the TCRdb D gene call, TRBD2, has no DNA to confirm it. CDR3 length: 16 residues. CDR1 and CDR2 (germline): LNHDA, SQIVND (reference sequence). CDR3 protein: CASSIGPGLAVNEQFF.

V is TRBV6-2 or TRBV6-3 and J is TRBJ2-7; the TCRdb call, TRBD1, lacks DNA for checking. The V gene's germline CDR1 is MNHEY and CDR2 SVGEGT. The CDR3 spans 16 residues. This chain's CDR3 is CASSPGTGLSSYEQYF.

The chain employs TRBV29-1 and TRBJ2-1; TCRdb's assignment of TRBD2 cannot be checked, as there is no DNA. Germline V gene lookup returns CDR1 SQVTM and CDR2 ANQGSEA. This CDR3 region has 12 residues. CDR3 loop: CSVVPPYNEQFF.

The chain uses TRBV29-1 and TRBJ2-1. This CDR3 is 12 amino acids long. Germline V CDR1 and CDR2: SQVTM, ANQGSEA. This CDR3 is CSVEVVAAEQFF.

The V call is TRBV5-1, the J call TRBJ2-7; TCRdb's D gene call, TRBD1, goes unchecked for lack of DNA. Germline loops: CDR1 SGHRS, CDR2 YFSETQ. The CDR3 sequence is 15 residues long. This chain's CDR3 is CASSPVGQGVFEQYF.

The chain joins TRBV14 to TRBJ2-7; with no DNA, the TCRdb D assignment of TRBD1 cannot be verified. The CDR3 is made up of 13 amino acids. Germline loops: CDR1 SGHDN, CDR2 FVKESK. This chain's CDR3 is CASSQEGAYEQYF.

V gene TRBV28 combines with J gene TRBJ2-5. The CDR3 sequence is 17 residues long. Per the germline V gene, CDR1 is MDHEN and CDR2 is SYDVKM. CDR3 in amino acids: CASSQQSEGPYQETQYF.

V and J are TRBV19 and TRBJ2-7; TCRdb outputs TRBD1, but without DNA this stays unchecked. This CDR3 region has 14 residues. Germline lookup yields CDR1 LNHDA and CDR2 SQIVND (reference sequence). This chain's CDR3 is CASTTGTGTYEQYF. The full variable domain, in which reference TRBV19 and TRBJ2-7 provide the parts outside the CDR3, is DGGITQSPKYLFRKEGQNVTLSCEQNLNHDAMYWYRQDPGQGLRLIYYSQIVNDFQKGDIAEGYSVSREKKESFPLTVTSAQKNPTAFYLCASTTGTGTYEQYFGPGTRLTVT.

The chain combines TRBV12-3 or TRBV12-4 with TRBJ1-5; no DNA is available, so the TRBD1 call from TCRdb remains unchecked. The length of the CDR3 is 13 residues. CDR3 amino acids: CASSGDGYQPQHF.

The chain has TRBV29-1 and TRBJ2-1; TCRdb's D call of TRBD2 is untestable without DNA. CDR1 is SQVTM, CDR2 ANQGSEA, per germline. The CDR3 totals 14 residues. CDR3 loop: CSVEVGGNYNEQSF.

The CDR3 is CASSGHLYEQYF. The rearrangement uses TRBV7-9 and TRBJ2-7; TCRdb names TRBD1, which stays unverified in the absence of DNA. Germline V gene sequence: CDR1 SEHNR, CDR2 FQNEAQ (reference sequence). The CDR3 consists of 12 residues.

The chain employs TRBV29-1 and TRBJ1-2; TCRdb's D call of TRBD1 is untestable without DNA. The CDR3 is 14 amino acids. Germline values: CDR1 SQVTM, CDR2 ANQGSEA. The CDR3: CSVDRAGGAYGYTF.

The genes are TRBV28 and TRBJ2-1; with no DNA, the TCRdb D assignment of TRBD1 cannot be verified. Germline V gene data show CDR1 as MDHEN and CDR2 as SYDVKM. The CDR3 length is 16 residues. CDR3 protein: CASLTVRVSSYNEQFF.

The genes are TRBV10-3 and TRBJ2-1; the D call from TCRdb, TRBD2, cannot be confirmed without DNA. The CDR3 has 17 amino acids. The V gene's germline CDR1 is ENHRY and CDR2 SYGVKD. CDR3 in amino acids: CAISDLTSGGAYNEQFF.

The chain employs TRBV7-9 and TRBJ2-7; TCRdb lists TRBD1, though no DNA is available to test this call. CDR3 length equals 16 residues. Germline CDR1 and CDR2: SEHNR and FQNEAQ (reference sequence). The CDR3 region is CASSRTYGTGLYEQYF.

The rearrangement links TRBV7-2 to TRBJ2-7; TCRdb designates TRBD2, a call that cannot be tested without DNA. This CDR3 spans 16 amino acids. The germline V gene encodes CDR1 SGHTA and CDR2 FQGNSA. CDR3 sequence: CASSPGLAGMIYEQYF. Based on the CDR3 plus reference TRBV7-2 and TRBJ2-7, the full variable domain is GAGVSQSPSNKVTEKGKDVELRCDPISGHTALYWYRQSLGQGLEFLIYFQGNSAPDKSGLPSDRFSAERTGGSVSTLTIQRTQQEDSAVYLCASSPGLAGMIYEQYFGPGTRLTVT.

The rearrangement links TRBV23-1 to TRBJ1-1; TCRdb names TRBD1, which stays unverified in the absence of DNA. TRBV23-1 is an ORF for which the function is uncertain. The length of the CDR3 is 14 residues. CDR3 in amino acids: CARRGGFPNTEAFF.

V gene TRBV28 combines with J gene TRBJ2-1. Per the germline V gene, CDR1 is MDHEN and CDR2 is SYDVKM. The CDR3 runs 12 residues. This CDR3 reads CASSFGDNEQFF.

The V gene is TRBV20-1, the J gene TRBJ2-7; TCRdb picks TRBD1, but there is no DNA to check that call. The CDR3 has 13 residues. Per the germline V gene, CDR1 is DFQATT and CDR2 is SNEGSKA (reference sequence). The CDR3 sequence: CSVTGGTSYEQYF.

The rearrangement joins TRBV6-2 or TRBV6-3 to TRBJ2-5; the D gene TCRdb calls, TRBD1, cannot be checked with no DNA. There are 15 residues in the CDR3. The germline CDR1 and CDR2 sequences are MNHEY and SVGEGT. The CDR3 protein is CASSRTGLGVETQYF.

The chain employs TRBV7-2 and TRBJ1-1. This CDR3 has 12 residues. Germline CDR1 is SGHTA and CDR2 is FQGNSA. CDR3 sequence: CASSLEGLEAFF.

The V and J genes are TRBV5-1 and TRBJ2-5; as DNA is missing, the TRBD1 call by TCRdb cannot be tested. In germline, CDR1 is SGHRS, CDR2 YFSETQ. The CDR3 extends over 15 amino acids. CDR3 sequence: CASSKDRGQQETQYF. The full variable domain, with the rest looked up from reference TRBV5-1 and TRBJ2-5, is KAGVTQTPRYLIKTRGQQVTLSCSPISGHRSVSWYQQTPGQGLQFLFEYFSETQRNKGNFPGRFSGRQFSNSRSEMNVSTLELGDSALYLCASSKDRGQQETQYFGPGTRLLVL.

This chain uses TRBV15 with TRBJ2-2; lacking DNA, the TRBD2 call made by TCRdb goes unchecked. This CDR3 is 19 amino acids long. CDR1 and CDR2 (germline): LNHNV, YYDKDF (reference sequence). This CDR3 is CATSREGGAGGPGTGELFF.

V usage is TRBV21-1 and J usage is TRBJ2-7; TCRdb designates TRBD1, a call that cannot be tested without DNA. TRBV21-1 is annotated as a pseudogene. The length of the CDR3 is 15 residues. CDR3 residues: CASSKVGGTKGEQYF.

This sequence joins TRBV11-2 and TRBJ2-7; TCRdb picks TRBD2, but there is no DNA to check that call. In germline, CDR1 is SGHAT, CDR2 FQNNGV. CDR3 length: 15 residues. This CDR3 is CASSSGLLDPLARYF.